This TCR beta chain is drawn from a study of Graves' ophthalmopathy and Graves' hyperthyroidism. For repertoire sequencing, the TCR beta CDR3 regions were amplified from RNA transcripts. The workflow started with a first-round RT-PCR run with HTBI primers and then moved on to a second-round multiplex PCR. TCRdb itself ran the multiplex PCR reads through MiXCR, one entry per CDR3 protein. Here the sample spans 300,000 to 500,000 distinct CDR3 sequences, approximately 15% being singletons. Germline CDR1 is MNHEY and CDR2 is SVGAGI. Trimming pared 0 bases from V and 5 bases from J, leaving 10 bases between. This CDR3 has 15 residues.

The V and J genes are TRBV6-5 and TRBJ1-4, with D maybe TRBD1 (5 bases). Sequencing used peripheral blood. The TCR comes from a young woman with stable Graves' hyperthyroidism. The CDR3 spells CASSYSIGTNEKLFF. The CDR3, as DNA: TGTGCCAGCAGTTACTCGATAGGGACCAATGAAAAACTGTTTTTT.